This TCR beta chain comes out of a study of blood T cell repertoires in COVID-19. Overall study context: The samples span acute and convalescent COVID-19 from the United States, Italy and Spain. Sample material is recorded as cDNA or gDNA derived from T cells, B-cell-depleted T cells, or PBMCs.

CDR3 length: 17 residues. V was pared by 5 bases and J by 4 bases, with 24 bases between. The germline V gene encodes CDR1 MNHEY and CDR2 SVGEGT. In the study's own analysis: Amplifying reference gene primers gave estimates of nucleated cell counts. Method: immunoSEQ multiplex PCR; TCRdb's copy keeps in-frame clones and lacks some. V and J calls and clone size follow that table, whereas D and trimming were derived from the DNA. Counted here are about 72,000 clones, approximately 85% occurring once; the ten biggest clones make up roughly 35%. Sequencing used peripheral blood. The genes are TRBV6-2 or TRBV6-3 and TRBJ2-7; D is perhaps TRBD2 (6 bases). The receptor was isolated from a woman aged 80 or older with active or convalescent COVID-19. CDR3 sequence (DNA): TGTGCCAGCAGTCCAACCGGACGGTCGGGGGTCATGTACGAGCAGTACTTC. It codes for CASSPTGRSGVMYEQYF.